The TCR beta chain under discussion was sequenced for a study of cytomegalovirus exposure and HLA in healthy donors (dated by TCRdb to 2016 to 2017). For the wider study: An earlier analysis of some 620 of the donors reported 276 Gb of sequence data and some 110 million unique TCR beta sequences obtained from around 180 million T cells. An early release that covered several hundred HLA-typed donors contained approximately 300 gigabases of sequencing data and some 87 million unique TCR sequences. Of the 300 to 500 genotyped donors, 65% to 90% were placed in the genetic ancestry cluster associated with self-reported Caucasian donors. The study aimed to test whether cataloging public T cell receptors could reveal signatures of past pathogen exposure. The T cell repertoires of 670 or so subjects were profiled by immunosequencing and related to cytomegalovirus serostatus. A separate validation cohort of roughly 110 different subjects was used in addition to the approximately 670-subject first cohort. To predict cytomegalovirus infection status, the study brought together high-throughput TCR immunosequencing, statistical association of individual TCRs with disease status, and machine learning. A later analysis re-analyzed previously published TCR beta repertoires from roughly 600 donors and added high-resolution HLA genotyping to study TCR occurrence patterns. Rather than using new phenotypic data, the later analysis identified candidate immune exposures from TCR beta sequences and from how often those sequences occurred across donors. In an earlier analysis of roughly 580 of the donors, high-throughput TCR beta sequencing was used to judge whether each TCR beta V gene segment behaved as functional or pseudogenic. Donor age, sex, ethnicity and CMV serostatus were compiled together with the repertoire data. A later genetic analysis took genome-wide SNP genotypes for about 65% of the 666 donors and used that subset as a discovery cohort. Every repertoire in the discovery cohort had been generated on one and the same sequencing platform. Both class I and class II loci were covered by HLA typing, at four-digit resolution. The number of typed donors differed by locus: about 629-640 for A, B, C, DRB1 and DQB1; some 540 for DQA1; fewer than 610 for DPA1; and approximately 450 for DPB1. Because of strong linkage in the cohort, four or five DR-DQ haplotypes were treated as single units for association and clustering. Across about 370 genotyped donors of the cohort, an average of about 250,000 unique TCR beta nucleotide sequences per donor were sequenced, and around 19% of those sequences were non-productive.

The CDR3, from cysteine to phenylalanine, totals 13 residues. Solely the CDR3 DNA is kept, with 39 bases framed from the first base. Based on the germline V gene, the CDR1 and CDR2 sequences are MRHNA and SNTAGT. The germline ends are 7 bases apart after V is trimmed by 4 bases and J by 1 base. Summary of the overall study and its limitations: In a later analysis, TCR association rates were found to vary across HLA loci, with the most associated TCRs seen for DRB1 alleles and the fewest for HLA-C alleles. Over 15 rarely observed V segments, including chromosome 9 orphons, were excluded from the earlier analysis of several hundred of the donors because counts were too low. A further reported finding was that TCR beta sequences accurately predicted the HLA-A and HLA-B alleles for most subjects in the first cohort. Linkage disequilibrium might explain the correlated functional status among segregating V segments, but an unknown experimental factor could not be ruled out. Compared with equally common non-associated chains, HLA-associated TCR beta chains in a later analysis were more clonally expanded and had lower generation probabilities. V-gene and J-gene trimming of TCR beta chains was associated with a missense DCLRE1C variant in a later genetic analysis, and the association was replicated in an independent cohort. In the study, some 180 TCR beta chains were listed as associated with cytomegalovirus. According to a later analysis, parvovirus B19, influenza, CMV and Epstein-Barr virus appeared linked to several top co-occurrence clusters. This cohort had only TCR beta chains sequenced, and the lack of alpha or paired-chain data limited which features could be detected. In a later analysis, 15,000 to 20,000 TCR beta sequences were associated with specific HLA alleles at a false discovery rate of 0.05. Because some donors lacked HLA typing at each locus, the association tests relied only on the typed subset. An earlier analysis of around 500 of the donors showed that most TCR beta V segments appeared in productive rearrangements either about 87% or about 30% of the time, which broadly matched IMGT annotations. Compared with the approximately 670-donor mean, donors in an Asian-associated ancestry cluster had fewer N-insertions in productive TCRs, according to a later genetic analysis. In vitro tests confirmed that a few of the cytomegalovirus-associated TCR beta chains recognize cytomegalovirus antigens. A later analysis found that most CMV-associated TCR beta chains appeared HLA-restricted, with HLA associations seemingly driven largely by CMV exposure. The 87-base-pair reads could not distinguish some IMGT-functional V segments, including TRBV6-2 and TRBV6-3, so those segments were excluded. Strong co-occurrence of HLA alleles, especially DR and DQ, made assigning TCR associations to individual alleles difficult. Immune exposure information for the cohort was limited to CMV serostatus. A group of highly shared sequence variants was considered likely to be a technical artifact of the sequencing pipeline. The presence/absence analyses assumed that sequencing depth was roughly uniform across donors, and that assumption may not be true. The authors suggested that the approach could potentially be extended to other disease states and immunological phenotypes. Most TCR sequences were observed very rarely across donors, whereas some public TCRs were present in many individuals. The classifier was reported to diagnose cytomegalovirus status with high specificity and sensitivity in both the original cohort and the validation cohort.

The library was generated by the immunoSEQ multiplex PCR assay. The multiplex PCR relied on a mix of 60 forward primers for TCR Vbeta segments and 13 reverse primers for TCR Jbeta segments. Amplification of the CDR3 region of rearranged TCR beta genes was performed with a multiplex PCR assay on genomic DNA. The Illumina HiSeq System was used to sequence the amplified TCR beta libraries as 87-base-pair reads. In the authors' own workflow: A later analysis counted tens of millions of unique TCR beta chains across the 690 or so repertoires, and 9 million to 14 million of these chains were shared by at least two donors. Raw reads were error-corrected and collapsed into unique sequences by a nearest-neighbor algorithm in which closely related sequences were merged to remove PCR and sequencing errors. Alignment of CDR3 sequences to IMGT reference sequences was used to assign V, D and J gene segments. For a sequence to be retained, a match of at least six nucleotides to both a V gene segment and a J gene segment was required. A rearrangement counted as productive if the CDR3 had no stop codons and remained in frame with V and J, and every other rearrangement counted as non-productive. CDR3 was defined according to IMGT convention as the region running from the second conserved V-encoded cysteine to the conserved J-encoded phenylalanine. The earlier analysis of about 590 of the donors excluded sequences that lacked an unambiguous match to a single V gene segment. In an earlier analysis of around 600 of the donors, V segments were called functional above 56.7% productive rearrangements and were called segregating when the between-donor standard deviation exceeded 5%. A statistical classification framework was built for diagnosing cytomegalovirus status from the catalog of TCR beta chain sequences. In a later analysis, TCR nucleotide sequences were compared against IMGT/GENE-DB human TR gene sequences so that V and J genes could be assigned. The TCRdist pipeline was used in a later analysis to assign CDR3 sequences and most-parsimonious VDJ recombination scenarios. A later analysis defined each TCR beta chain by its CDR3 amino acid sequence plus V-gene family, and excluded reads lacking a unique V-gene family. As a way to deal with suspected cross-contamination and a sequencing artifact, a later analysis dropped 450 to 700 nucleotide sequences that were highly shared and had low generation probability. In a later analysis, a clonal expansion index was calculated for each public chain from normalized within-repertoire ranks of inferred template counts. Generation probabilities in a later analysis came from a VDJ recombination model fitted to out-of-frame rearrangements, and those results were checked against IGoR. In a later analysis, hypergeometric tests were used to score TCR-TCR, TCR-HLA and TCR-CMV co-occurrence, with a repertoire-size bias correction applied to TCR pairs. To estimate false discovery rates, a later analysis permuted the HLA or CMV assignments 20 times. In a later analysis, co-occurring TCRs were grouped using DBSCAN, and TCRdist sequence similarity was added for clustering within HLA-allele-positive subsets. Co-occurrence clustering excluded repertoires with fewer than 30,000 or more than 120,000 public chains, plus five with anomalous nucleotide sharing. In its TCRdb copy, this immuneACCESS table keeps in-frame sequences only and misses some clones. Where compared with another copy, unresolved V genes explain less than half of these, and the others have no known cause. D and trimming were read from the DNA, whereas the V and J calls and clone size are those reported in that table. The sample profile shows about 200,000 clones; more than 65% of them were found once. 1.5% to 1.7% of the sample is in the top ten clones.

The cohort consisted of 666 healthy bone marrow donors. At the time of sampling, every cohort member was nominally healthy, though immune exposures that went unrecorded were likely present. The donor was CMV seropositive and was included in the group of almost 300 seropositive cohort members. Each donor provided a peripheral blood sample, and peripheral blood mononuclear cells were used for TCR beta sequencing. The Qiagen DNeasy Blood Extraction Kit was used to extract genomic DNA from the blood cell samples. Worth noting for this clone: Its antigen is unknown. The record has no base qualities; no much larger clone is one base away.

The chain is made from TRBV6-4 and TRBJ1-1, with an unclear D gene assignment. The sequenced sample was PBMCs. The source is a girl aged 5 to 17 in good health and CMV-seropositive. The CDR3 reads CASSAQSNTEAFF. The DNA is TGTGCCAGCAGTGCACAGTCGAACACTGAAGCTTTCTTT.